This paragraph covers one TCR beta chain sequence. The target of this receptor is not known. No base qualities exist here, and no much larger clone lies one base off it. The sample comes from a study of CD8+CD57+ T cells in acquired aplastic anemia (dated by TCRdb to the late 2010s). Background on the whole study: Extracted DNA from sorted CD4+ and CD8+ cells averaged around 3.5 ug, ranging from roughly 0.19 to 27.4 ug. Mean read counts for healthy donor samples were about 10.8 million for CD4+ cells and 11 million to 14 million for CD8+ cells. The investigation overall reported the following: Around 27 CD8+ CDR3 sequences were found in both patients and controls but appeared to be highly expressed in patients and within the immunodominant clones of the patients. Patients and healthy controls showed no significant difference in CD8+ Simpson's diversity (P=0.060).

In this study, sorted CD4+ and CD8+ T cells from the blood of healthy subjects and of severe aplastic anemia patients had their TCR repertoires deep-sequenced. Ficoll-Paque density gradient centrifugation was used to isolate peripheral blood mononuclear cells. Before DNA extraction, CD4+ and CD8+ T cells were sorted with FACS or magnetic beads. The CDR3 covers 12 residues, taking in both the cysteine and the phenylalanine. Only CDR3 DNA remains: 36 bases, in frame from the first base. V drops 3 bases and J drops 6 bases, leaving 11 bases in between. The germline V gene (reference sequence) gives CDR1 as DFQATT and CDR2 as SNEGSKA. Profiling of TCR beta VDJ combinations and CDR3 sequences used genomic DNA as the template. An Illumina HiSeq 2000 was used for TCR repertoire sequencing. The study's own analysis went as follows. Repertoires were assessed using TRBV/TRBJ rearrangement plots, CDR3 size and DJ length profiles, and Simpson's diversity index. The most abundant DNA sequence in the deep sequencing data was taken as the immunodominant clone. CDR3 amino acid sequences were screened for sharing across subjects and compared with published repertoires and the VDJdb database. TCRdb reprocessing: public reads trimmed at Q25 with fastp, clones called with MiXCR, in-frame beta chains kept. Each entry is one CDR3 protein sequence, shown with its most common DNA and genes. The authors' filters were not applied to this entry. The sample data list more than 45,000 distinct CDR3 sequences, and about three quarters of these were observed just once. Around 34% of the sample goes to the ten largest clones.

The V and J segments used are TRBV20-1 and TRBJ1-1, with a tentative D gene TRBD1 over 5 matching bases. The receptor was derived from a human donor in good health, serving as a control. Sequencing input: sorted CD4+, CD8+, or CD8+CD57+ T cells (not recorded which) from PBMCs. The CDR3 here reads CSARPGGAEAFF. The DNA reads as follows: TGCAGTGCTAGGCCCGGGGGGGCTGAAGCTTTCTTT.